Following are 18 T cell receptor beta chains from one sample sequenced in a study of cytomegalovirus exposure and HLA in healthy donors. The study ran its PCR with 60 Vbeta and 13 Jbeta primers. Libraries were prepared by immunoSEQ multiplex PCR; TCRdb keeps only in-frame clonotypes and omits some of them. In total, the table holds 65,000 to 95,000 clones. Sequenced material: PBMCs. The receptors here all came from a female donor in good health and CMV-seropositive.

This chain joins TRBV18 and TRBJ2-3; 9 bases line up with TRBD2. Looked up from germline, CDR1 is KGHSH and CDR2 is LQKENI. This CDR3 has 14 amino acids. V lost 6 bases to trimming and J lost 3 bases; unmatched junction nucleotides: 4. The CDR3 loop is CASSLAGLTDTQYF. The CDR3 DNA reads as TGTGCCAGCTCCCTAGCGGGACTAACAGATACGCAGTATTTT.

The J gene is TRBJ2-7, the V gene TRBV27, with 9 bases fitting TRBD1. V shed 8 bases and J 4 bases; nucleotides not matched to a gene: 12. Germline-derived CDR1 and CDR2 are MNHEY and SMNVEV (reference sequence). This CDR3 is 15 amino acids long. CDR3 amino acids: CASSYSTGGGYEQYF. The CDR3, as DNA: TGTGCCAGCTCGTATTCGACAGGGGGTGGGTACGAGCAGTACTTC.

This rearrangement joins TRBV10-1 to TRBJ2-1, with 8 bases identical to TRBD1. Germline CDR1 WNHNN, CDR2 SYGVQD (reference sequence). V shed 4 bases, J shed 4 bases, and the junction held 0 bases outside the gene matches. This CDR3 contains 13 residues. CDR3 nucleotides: TGCGCCAGCAGTGGGACAGGGTACAATGAGCAGTTCTTC. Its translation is CASSGTGYNEQFF.

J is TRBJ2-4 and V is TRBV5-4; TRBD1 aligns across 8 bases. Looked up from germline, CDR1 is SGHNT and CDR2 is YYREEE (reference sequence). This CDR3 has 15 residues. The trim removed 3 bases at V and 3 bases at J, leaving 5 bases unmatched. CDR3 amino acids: CASSSGGEGKNIQYF. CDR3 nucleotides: TGTGCCAGCAGCTCAGGGGGCGAGGGCAAAAACATTCAGTACTTC. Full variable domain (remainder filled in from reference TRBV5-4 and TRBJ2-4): ETGVTQSPTHLIKTRGQQVTLRCSSQSGHNTVSWYQQALGQGPQFIFQYYREEENGRGNFPPRFSGLQFPNYSSELNVNALELDDSALYLCASSSGGEGKNIQYFGAGTRLSVL.

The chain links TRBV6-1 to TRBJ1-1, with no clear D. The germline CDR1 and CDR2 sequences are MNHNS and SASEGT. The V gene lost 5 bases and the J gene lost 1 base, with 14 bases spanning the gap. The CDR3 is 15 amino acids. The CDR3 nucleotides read TGTGCCAGCAGTCCGAGGGTGGGGAGGAACACTGAAGCTTTCTTT. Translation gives CASSPRVGRNTEAFF.

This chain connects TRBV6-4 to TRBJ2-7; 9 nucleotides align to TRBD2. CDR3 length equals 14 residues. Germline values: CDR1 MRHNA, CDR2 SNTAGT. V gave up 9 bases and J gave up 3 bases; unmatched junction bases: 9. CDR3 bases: TGTGCCAGACAAAGGACTAGCGCGAACTACGAGCAGTACTTC. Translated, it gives CARQRTSANYEQYF.

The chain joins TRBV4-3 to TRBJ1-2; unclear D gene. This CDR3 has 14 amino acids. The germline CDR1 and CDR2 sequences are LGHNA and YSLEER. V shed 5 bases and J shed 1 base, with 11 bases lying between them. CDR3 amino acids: CASSFFPVNYGYTF. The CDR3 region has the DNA TGCGCCAGCAGCTTTTTCCCCGTTAACTATGGCTACACCTTC.

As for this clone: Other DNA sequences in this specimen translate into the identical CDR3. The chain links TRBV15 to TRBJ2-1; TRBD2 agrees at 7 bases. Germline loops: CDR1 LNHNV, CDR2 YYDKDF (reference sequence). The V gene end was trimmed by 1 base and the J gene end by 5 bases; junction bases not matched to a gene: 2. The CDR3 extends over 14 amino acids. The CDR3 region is CATSRAGGNNEQFF. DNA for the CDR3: TGTGCCACCAGCAGAGCCGGGGGGAACAATGAGCAGTTCTTC. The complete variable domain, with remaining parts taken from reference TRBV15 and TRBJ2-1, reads DAMVIQNPRYQVTQFGKPVTLSCSQTLNHNVMYWYQQKSSQAPKLLFHYYDKDFNNEADTPDNFQSRRPNTSFCFLDIRSPGLGDTAMYLCATSRAGGNNEQFFGPGTRLTVL.

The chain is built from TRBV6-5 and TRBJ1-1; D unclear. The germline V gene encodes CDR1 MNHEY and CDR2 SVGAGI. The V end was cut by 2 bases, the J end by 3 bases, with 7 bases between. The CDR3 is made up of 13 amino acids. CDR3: CASSYPGYTEAFF. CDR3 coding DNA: TGTGCCAGCAGTTACCCGGGGTACACTGAAGCTTTCTTT.

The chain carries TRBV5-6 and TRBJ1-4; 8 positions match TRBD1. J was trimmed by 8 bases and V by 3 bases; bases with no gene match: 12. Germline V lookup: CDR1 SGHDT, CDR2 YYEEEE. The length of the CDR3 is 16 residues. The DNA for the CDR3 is TGTGCCAGCAGCTACGGACAGGGTGTTTTCCCGGAAAAACTGTTTTTT. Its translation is CASSYGQGVFPEKLFF. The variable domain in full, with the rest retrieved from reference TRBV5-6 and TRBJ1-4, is DAGVTQSPTHLIKTRGQQVTLRCSPKSGHDTVSWYQQALGQGPQFIFQYYEEEERQRGNFPDRFSGHQFPNYSSELNVNALLLGDSALYLCASSYGQGVFPEKLFFGSGTQLSVL.

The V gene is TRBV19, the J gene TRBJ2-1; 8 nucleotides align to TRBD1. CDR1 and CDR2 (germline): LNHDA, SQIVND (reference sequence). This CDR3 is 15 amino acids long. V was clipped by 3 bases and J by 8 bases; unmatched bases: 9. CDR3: CASSIGDRKTDEQFF. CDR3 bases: TGTGCCAGTAGTATTGGGGACAGGAAAACGGATGAGCAGTTCTTC.

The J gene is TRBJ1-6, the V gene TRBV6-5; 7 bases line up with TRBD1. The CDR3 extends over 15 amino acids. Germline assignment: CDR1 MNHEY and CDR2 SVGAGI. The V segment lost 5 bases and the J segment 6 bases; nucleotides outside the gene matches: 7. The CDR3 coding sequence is TGTGCCAGCAGTCCTGAGGGACAGACTAATTCACCCCTCCACTTT. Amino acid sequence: CASSPEGQTNSPLHF.

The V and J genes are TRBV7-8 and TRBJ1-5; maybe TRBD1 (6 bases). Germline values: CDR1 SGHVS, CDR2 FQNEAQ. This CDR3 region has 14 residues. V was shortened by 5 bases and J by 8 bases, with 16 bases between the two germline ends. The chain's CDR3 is CASSNIQGREPQHF. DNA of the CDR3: TGTGCCAGCAGCAATATACAGGGCAGGGAGCCCCAGCATTTT.

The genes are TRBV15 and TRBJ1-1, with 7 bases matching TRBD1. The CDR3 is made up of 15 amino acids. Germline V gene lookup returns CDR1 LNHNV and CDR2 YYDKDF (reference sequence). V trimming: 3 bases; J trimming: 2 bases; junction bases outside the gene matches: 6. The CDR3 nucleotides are TGTGCCACCAGCAGGGGCGGGACAGCCAACACTGAAGCTTTCTTT. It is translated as CATSRGGTANTEAFF.

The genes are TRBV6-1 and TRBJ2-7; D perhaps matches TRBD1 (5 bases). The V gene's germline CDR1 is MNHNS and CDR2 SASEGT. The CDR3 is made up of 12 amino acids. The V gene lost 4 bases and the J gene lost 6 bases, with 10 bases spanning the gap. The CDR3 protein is CASSVVRVEQYF. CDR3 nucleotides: TGTGCCAGCAGTGTAGTCAGGGTCGAGCAGTACTTC.

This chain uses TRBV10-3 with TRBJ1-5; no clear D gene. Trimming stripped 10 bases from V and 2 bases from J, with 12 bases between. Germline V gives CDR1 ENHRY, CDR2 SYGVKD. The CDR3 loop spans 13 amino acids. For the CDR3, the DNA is TGTGCCACCAATGGGGAGGGCAATCAGCCCCAGCATTTT. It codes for CATNGEGNQPQHF.

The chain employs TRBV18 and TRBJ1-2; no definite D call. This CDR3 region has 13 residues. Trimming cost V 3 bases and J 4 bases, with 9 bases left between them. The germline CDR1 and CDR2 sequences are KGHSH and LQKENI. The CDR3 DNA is TGTGCCAGCTCACCCCTGAGGGTCTATGGCTACACCTTC. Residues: CASSPLRVYGYTF.

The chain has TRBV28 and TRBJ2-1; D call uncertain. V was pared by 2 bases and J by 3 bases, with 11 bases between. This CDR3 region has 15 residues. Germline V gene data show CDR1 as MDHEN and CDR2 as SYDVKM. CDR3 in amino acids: CASSLASRYYNEQFF. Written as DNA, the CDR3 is TGTGCCAGCAGTTTAGCGTCCCGATACTACAATGAGCAGTTCTTC.